The next 3 T cell receptor beta chains were all read from a single sample in a study of blood T cell repertoires in COVID-19. The data were produced by immunoSEQ multiplex PCR, yet TCRdb's version contains in-frame clones alone and is incomplete. The data hold under 250,000 clones, with approximately 83% observed a single time. Input material: peripheral blood. The receptor source for this set is an elderly man with acute or convalescent COVID-19.

This clone was counted between two and nine times. The chain is built from TRBV5-1 and TRBJ2-2; TRBD1 aligns across 11 bases. The CDR3 runs 15 residues. CDR1 and CDR2 from the germline V gene are SGHRS and YFSETQ. Trimming removed 4 bases from V and 7 bases from J; junction bases left unmatched: 6. CDR3 bases: TGCGCCAGCAGCGCGGACAGGGGGCGTATCGGGGAGCTGTTTTTT. Residues: CASSADRGRIGELFF.

CDR3 sequence (DNA): TGTGCCAGCCCCCCGTCCGGGACAGAGTTTCGAGGCTACACCTTC. It specifies CASPPSGTEFRGYTF. V is TRBV21-1 and J is TRBJ1-2; TRBD1 is the table's D call, not checked against the DNA. TRBV21-1 is noted as a pseudogene. This CDR3 has 15 residues.

The rearrangement links TRBV12-5 to TRBJ2-1; the D is unclear. Germline loops: CDR1 LGHNT, CDR2 FRNRAP. The CDR3 consists of 14 residues. V was cut by 1 base and J by 7 bases, with 11 bases left in between. The CDR3 region has the DNA TGTGCTAGTGGTTTGGGAGGCGGTCTAAATGAGCAGTTCTTC. Translated: CASGLGGGLNEQFF.